These 9 T cell receptor beta chains came from one sample sequenced in a study of blood T cell repertoires in COVID-19. Only in-frame clones appear in the TCRdb table, and some are missing; sequencing was by immunoSEQ multiplex PCR. The sample gives about 170,000 clones, more than 85% of which show up once; roughly 2.4% is in the top ten. What was sequenced was peripheral blood. Receptors were obtained from a woman older than 75 with COVID-19, enrolled during active disease.

This clone has just a few counts. The chain joins TRBV18 to TRBJ1-5; TRBD1 is a possible D gene (5 bases). This CDR3 is built from 15 residues. From germline, CDR1 is KGHSH and CDR2 LQKENI. V was clipped by 6 bases and J by 2 bases, with 14 bases between them. For the CDR3, the DNA is TGTGCCAGCTCGCGCCTGGGGGGTGGCAATCAGCCCCAGCATTTT. It is translated as CASSRLGGGNQPQHF.

The V and J genes are TRBV15 and TRBJ1-5; D might be TRBD1 (5 bases). The CDR3 covers 15 residues. V dropped 5 bases and J dropped 2 bases, with 13 bases sitting between them. Per germline, CDR1 LNHNV and CDR2 YYDKDF (reference sequence). In DNA, the CDR3 is TGTGCCACCAGCGCCCAGGCGGGGGGCAATCAGCCCCAGCATTTT. Translated: CATSAQAGGNQPQHF.

V usage is TRBV5-5 and J usage is TRBJ2-1; 13 bases agree with TRBD2. Germline CDR1 reads SGHKS; CDR2 reads YYEKEE (reference sequence). This CDR3 has 17 amino acids. Trimming removed 4 bases from V and 9 bases from J; junction bases left unmatched: 13. CDR3 region: CASSLGLAGVLSGEQFF. The DNA of the CDR3 is TGTGCCAGCAGCCTCGGACTAGCGGGAGTCCTGTCTGGTGAGCAGTTCTTC.

There are a few counts of this clone. At one of its ends the junction is not consistent with the germline gene, which may arise from a read error. The chain links TRBV19 to TRBJ1-5, with D perhaps matching TRBD1 (5 bases). The CDR3 extends over 14 amino acids. Germline V lookup: CDR1 LNHDA, CDR2 SQIVND (reference sequence). The CDR3: CASRDQGGRQPQHF. The CDR3, as DNA: TGTGCAAGTAGAGATCAGGGAGGGCGTCAGCCCCAGCATTTT.

This chain uses TRBV9 with TRBJ1-5; D gene ambiguous. Between the trimmed V and J ends, which lost 0 bases and 0 bases, there was a span of 7 bases. The CDR3 is 15 residues long. Looked up from germline, CDR1 is SGDLS and CDR2 is YYNGEE. CDR3 sequence: CASSVDGNSNQPQHF. The CDR3 region has the DNA TGTGCCAGCAGCGTAGACGGGAATAGCAATCAGCCCCAGCATTTT.

The table lists this clone with a count of one. The chain uses TRBV5-5 and TRBJ2-2; 11 positions agree with TRBD1. V lost 6 bases and J lost 1; bases outside the gene matches: 8. The CDR3 is made up of 17 amino acids. Germline CDR1 SGHKS, CDR2 YYEKEE (reference sequence). The CDR3 DNA reads TGTGCCAGCATATTAGGGACAGGGGGAAGGAACACCGGGGAGCTGTTTTTT. This codes for CASILGTGGRNTGELFF.

The rearrangement links TRBV3-1 (or the pseudogene TRBV3-2) to TRBJ2-7, with 7 positions matching TRBD2. After removal of 4 bases from V and 3 bases from J, the junction contained 9 bases not matched to a gene. This CDR3 has 15 residues. Germline values: CDR1 LGHDT, CDR2 YNNKEL (reference sequence). CDR3 region: CASSRAGDLSYEQYF. The CDR3 nucleotides read TGTGCCAGCAGCCGGGCGGGAGATCTAAGCTACGAGCAGTACTTC.

The chain joins TRBV27 to TRBJ2-7; TRBD2 aligns across 9 bases. Germline V lookup: CDR1 MNHEY, CDR2 SMNVEV (reference sequence). Trimming cost V 2 bases and J 2 bases; bases outside gene matches: 4. The CDR3 runs 15 residues. The chain's CDR3 is CASSLASGTTYEQYF. CDR3 nucleotide sequence: TGTGCCAGCAGTTTAGCTAGCGGGACTACCTACGAGCAGTACTTC.

The chain couples TRBV6-5 to TRBJ2-3, with 9 bases aligning to TRBD1. The CDR3 has 15 residues. Germline values: CDR1 MNHEY, CDR2 SVGAGI. Trimming removed 5 bases from V and 6 bases from J; junction bases left unmatched: 9. The CDR3 DNA follows: TGTGCCAGCAGTAACCGGGACAGGGCCGGCGATACGCAGTATTTT. It is translated as CASSNRDRAGDTQYF.